Listed here are 17 T cell receptor beta chains from one sample, sequenced in a study of siplizumab effects on memory and regulatory T cells. The data were produced by immunoSEQ multiplex PCR, yet TCRdb's version contains in-frame clones alone and is incomplete. Here the sample spans about 100,000 clones, around 93% being singletons. The sequenced sample was non-Treg CD4+ T cells sorted from blood. Every receptor here comes from a human donor in good health.

This clone was found once. CDR3 sequence: CAWSLNRGISGYTF. Here the CDR3 DNA reads TGTGCCTGGAGTTTGAACAGGGGGATTAGTGGCTACACCTTC. The rearrangement uses TRBV30 and TRBJ1-2, with TRBD1 identical over 8 bases. Germline V gives CDR1 GTSNPN, CDR2 SVGIG (reference sequence). Trimming took 2 bases from V and 7 from J; bases not matched to a gene: 9. This CDR3 is built from 14 residues.

In its sample, this clone was seen once. CDR3 nucleotides: TGCGCCAGCAGGCGAGAGAATGAGCAGTTCTTC. This sequence encodes CASRRENEQFF. The J gene is TRBJ2-1, the V gene TRBV4-1; D not resolved. V shed 6 bases and J shed 7 bases, with 7 bases lying between them. The CDR3 has 11 amino acids. Germline CDR1 MGHRA, CDR2 YSYEKL.

The V call is TRBV2, the J call TRBJ2-3, with 8 bases aligning to TRBD2. The ends lost 4 bases at V and 3 bases at J; junction bases unmatched: 6. The CDR3 consists of 15 residues. Germline V gene sequence: CDR1 SNHLY, CDR2 FYNNEI. CDR3 residues: CASSGPGGRTDTQYF. CDR3 DNA: TGTGCCAGCAGTGGTCCGGGAGGGAGAACAGATACGCAGTATTTT.

This clone was seen once. This sequence joins TRBV4-1 and TRBJ1-2; D not certain. The CDR3 length is 14 residues. Germline V CDR1 and CDR2: MGHRA, YSYEKL. Trimming pared 0 bases from V and 2 bases from J, leaving 7 bases between. CDR3 amino acids: CASSQDDRNYGYTF. The CDR3 DNA sequence: TGCGCCAGCAGCCAAGACGACCGAAACTATGGCTACACCTTC.

This clone was seen once. The chain joins TRBV10-3 to TRBJ1-4; D possibly corresponds to TRBD1 (5 bases). V was cut by 6 bases and J by 0 bases, with 14 bases left in between. The length of the CDR3 is 16 residues. The germline V gene has CDR1 ENHRY and CDR2 SYGVKD. The CDR3 DNA is TGTGCCATCAGGCAGGGAATTGGCGCAACTAATGAAAAACTGTTTTTT. Amino acid sequence: CAIRQGIGATNEKLFF.

This chain connects TRBV5-8 to TRBJ2-7; a weak D match, TRBD1 (6 bases). Germline V gives CDR1 SGHTS, CDR2 YDEGEE. The CDR3 loop spans 12 amino acids. The V gene lost 4 bases and the J gene lost 11 bases, with 16 bases spanning the gap. The CDR3 nucleotides read TGTGCCAGCAGCCCCGCCCCGAGGGGGAAGTACTTC. It encodes CASSPAPRGKYF. Variable domain in full (rest from reference TRBV5-8 and TRBJ2-7): EAGVTQSPTHLIKTRGQQATLRCSPISGHTSVYWYQQALGLGLQFLLWYDEGEERNRGNFPPRFSGRQFPNYSSELNVNALELEDSALYLCASSPAPRGKYFGPGTRLTVT.

This CDR3 is CASSPQGDEQYF. For the CDR3, the DNA is TGTGCCAGCTCCCCCCAAGGGGACGAGCAGTACTTC. The J gene is TRBJ2-7, the V gene TRBV18, with TRBD1 as a possible D gene (5 bases). Deletions cut 6 bases from V and 5 bases from J, with 11 bases between. Germline CDR1 is KGHSH and CDR2 is LQKENI. This CDR3 is 12 amino acids long.

The rearrangement uses TRBV2 and TRBJ2-1, with TRBD2 matching 14 bases. V shed 5 bases, J shed 6 bases, and the junction held 6 bases outside the gene matches. The CDR3 loop spans 16 amino acids. Per germline, CDR1 SNHLY and CDR2 FYNNEI. CDR3 sequence (DNA): TGTGCCAGCAGTATATTAGGGACTAGCGGGAGCAATGAGCAGTTCTTC. Translation gives CASSILGTSGSNEQFF.

The rearrangement links TRBV30 to TRBJ2-3; no reliable D call. The CDR3 is made up of 15 amino acids. Germline V gene lookup returns CDR1 GTSNPN and CDR2 SVGIG (reference sequence). The V end was cut by 5 bases, the J end by 2 bases, with 17 bases between. The CDR3 here is CAWDRVGGDTDTQYF. The DNA of the CDR3 is TGTGCCTGGGATAGAGTGGGCGGTGACACAGATACGCAGTATTTT.

This chain joins TRBV19 and TRBJ1-1; D remains unclear. Trimming took 7 bases from V and 0 from J, leaving 12 bases between them. The CDR3 consists of 14 residues. CDR1 and CDR2 from the germline V gene are LNHDA and SQIVND (reference sequence). This CDR3 reads CASIQSIMNTEAFF. Here the CDR3 DNA reads TGTGCCAGTATCCAGAGTATAATGAACACTGAAGCTTTCTTT.

The chain's CDR3 is CASSPRGFDQPQHF. In DNA form, the CDR3 reads TGTGCCAGCAGTCCGAGGGGTTTCGATCAGCCCCAGCATTTT. The genes are TRBV28 and TRBJ1-5, with a weak D call TRBD1 (5 bases). CDR1 is MDHEN and CDR2 is SYDVKM in the germline V gene. V was clipped by 5 bases and J by 5 bases, with 13 bases between them. The CDR3 covers 14 residues.

CDR3 residues: CSVVDRGVYGYTF. The DNA of the CDR3 is TGCAGCGTTGTTGACAGGGGAGTTTATGGCTACACCTTC. V is TRBV29-1 and J is TRBJ1-2; TRBD1 aligns across 8 bases. Germline CDR1 reads SQVTM; CDR2 reads ANQGSEA. This CDR3 is 13 amino acids long. The ends lost 4 bases at V and 5 bases at J; junction bases unmatched: 6.

The V gene is TRBV4-2, the J gene TRBJ1-2; 9 bases are shared with TRBD1. The junction had 6 bases not matched to a gene; V was cut back by 4 bases and J by 3 bases. CDR3 size: 15 residues. Germline CDR1 reads LGHNA; CDR2 reads YNFKEQ. CDR3 coding DNA: TGTGCCAGCAGCCCGCCCCGGGACAGGGACTATGGCTACACCTTC. Encoded protein: CASSPPRDRDYGYTF.

The chain links TRBV19 to TRBJ1-2; D possibly corresponds to TRBD1 (5 bases). V lost 6 bases, J lost 4 bases, and 12 bases lay in between. Germline V gene data show CDR1 as LNHDA and CDR2 as SQIVND (reference sequence). CDR3 length: 13 amino acids. CDR3 loop: CASRRDGFYGYTF. CDR3 bases: TGTGCCAGTAGGAGGGACGGATTCTATGGCTACACCTTC.

The chain has TRBV6-5 and TRBJ1-2; possibly TRBD1 for D (6 bases). Germline CDR1 reads MNHEY; CDR2 reads SVGAGI. V lost 5 bases and J lost 7, with 17 bases in between. CDR3 length: 14 amino acids. The chain's CDR3 is CASSPQGKGGGYTF. CDR3 nucleotides: TGTGCCAGCAGTCCACAGGGAAAGGGTGGTGGCTACACCTTC.

The rearrangement joins TRBV10-3 to TRBJ2-5; 12 nucleotides match TRBD2. V shed 3 bases, J shed 5 bases, and the junction held 10 bases outside the gene matches. The CDR3 spans 17 residues. Germline values: CDR1 ENHRY, CDR2 SYGVKD. The CDR3 sequence: CAISERASGRAGETQYF. The CDR3 DNA is TGTGCCATCAGTGAAAGGGCTAGCGGGAGGGCCGGGGAGACCCAGTACTTC.

The V and J genes are TRBV11-2 and TRBJ2-2; the D gene is possibly TRBD1 (5 bases). Trimming cost V 0 bases and J 2 bases, with 10 bases left between them. This CDR3 comprises 16 residues. Germline V lookup: CDR1 SGHAT, CDR2 FQNNGV. For the CDR3, the DNA is TGTGCCAGCAGCTTAGACCGCGACAGCAACACCGGGGAGCTGTTTTTT. Its protein product is CASSLDRDSNTGELFF.